The clone carrying this T cell receptor beta chain occurred a few times. Its antigen remains unidentified. The sample comes from a study of T-cell reconstitution after alpha-beta-depleted transplantation in children. General study results and limits: It was newly produced T cells that mostly accounted for T-cell counts and diversity one year after transplant.

From germline, CDR1 is SQVTM and CDR2 ANQGSEA. The CDR3 is made up of 11 amino acids. Trimming left V 6 bases short and J 0 bases short, with 6 bases between. The TCRbeta library was prepared with unique molecular identifiers. TCRdb fed the PCR reads into MiXCR, producing one record per CDR3 protein. Among 300,000 to 350,000 distinct CDR3 sequences listed, around 15% were seen once. The receptor was derived from a male patient aged 2 to 10 who had a stem cell transplant for acute lymphoblastic leukemia, so the T cells may come from the graft donor. The sequencing used PBMCs, mostly from graft donor cells, collected 360 days after TCRalphabeta/CD19-depleted stem cell transplant. The chain couples TRBV29-1 to TRBJ2-7; D remains unclear. Here the CDR3 reads CSVRSSYEQYF. CDR3 nucleotides: TGCAGCGTGCGGAGCTCCTACGAGCAGTACTTC.